One and the same sample provided the 31 T cell receptor beta chains below, sequenced in a study of neurological immune-mediated disorders. MiXCR, run by TCRdb on the 5' RACE reads, gives a single entry per CDR3 protein. The sample lists about 36,000 distinct CDR3 sequences, 10% to 13% occurring once. The material sequenced was PBMCs. The origin of the receptors is a woman in her thirties with HTLV-1-associated myelopathy (HAM/TSP).

This clonotype was counted at least ten times. The chain links TRBV5-1 to TRBJ2-7, with D perhaps TRBD1 (6 bases). Trimming stripped 4 bases from V and 3 bases from J, with 17 bases between. This CDR3 is 15 amino acids long. Germline values: CDR1 SGHRS, CDR2 YFSETQ. CDR3 protein: CASSPLGQTYYEQYF. The CDR3 DNA reads TGCGCCAGCAGCCCCCTCGGACAGACTTACTACGAGCAGTACTTC.

Many counts were recorded for this clonotype. DNA for the CDR3: TGTGCCAGCAGTGAAGCTCTGCAGGGGGTATGGCCCCAGCATTTT. This codes for CASSEALQGVWPQHF. The gene calls are TRBV6-1 and TRBJ1-5; 7 nucleotides align to TRBD1. The CDR3 spans 15 residues. V trimming: 0 bases; J trimming: 9 bases; junction bases outside the gene matches: 8. Germline-derived CDR1 and CDR2 are MNHNS and SASEGT.

This clonotype has at least ten counts. This rearrangement joins TRBV5-8 to TRBJ2-7; 10 nucleotides agree with TRBD1. V shed 1 base, J shed 2 bases, and the junction held 6 bases outside the gene matches. The CDR3 covers 16 residues. CDR1 and CDR2 (germline): SGHTS, YDEGEE. In DNA, the CDR3 is TGTGCCAGCAGCTTGTATAAAGGACAGGGGGCCTACGAGCAGTACTTC. Translated, it gives CASSLYKGQGAYEQYF.

This clonotype was counted ten times or more. The chain combines TRBV5-6 with TRBJ2-7; D might be TRBD1 (6 bases). The CDR3 runs to 14 residues. Trimming took off 3 bases at V and 0 bases at J, with 10 bases between the two ends. Per the germline V gene, CDR1 is SGHDT and CDR2 is YYEEEE. This CDR3 reads CASSWDTSSYEQYF. The CDR3 nucleotides read TGTGCCAGCAGCTGGGACACCAGCTCCTACGAGCAGTACTTC.

This clonotype was found many times. The V and J genes are TRBV10-3 and TRBJ1-1, with 8 nucleotides matching TRBD1. Looked up from germline, CDR1 is ENHRY and CDR2 is SYGVKD. The CDR3 totals 14 residues. The V segment lost 6 bases and the J segment 1 base; nucleotides outside the gene matches: 4. The CDR3 nucleotides read TGTGCCATCAGGGCACAGGGGGGGAACACTGAAGCTTTCTTT. Protein: CAIRAQGGNTEAFF.

This clonotype was recorded many times. The chain employs TRBV5-1 and TRBJ2-3; D remains ambiguous. Looked up from germline, CDR1 is SGHRS and CDR2 is YFSETQ. CDR3 length: 15 amino acids. V lost 1 base and J lost 0, with 9 bases in between. CDR3 residues: CASSLSTSSTDTQYF. CDR3 coding DNA: TGCGCCAGCAGCTTGTCGACGTCTAGCACAGATACGCAGTATTTT.

This clonotype was seen repeatedly, ten times or more. The chain is built from TRBV7-9 and TRBJ2-1, with TRBD2 matching over 7 bases. The trim removed 5 bases at V and 7 bases at J, leaving 5 bases unmatched. Germline V gives CDR1 SEHNR, CDR2 FQNEAQ (reference sequence). CDR3 length: 13 residues. The CDR3 nucleotides are TGTGCCAGCAGCCTAAGGACTAGGAATGAGCAGTTCTTC. Encoded protein: CASSLRTRNEQFF.

The chain uses TRBV19 and TRBJ2-7; weak D call: TRBD1 (6 bases). This CDR3 comprises 13 residues. V gave up 6 bases and J gave up 2 bases, with 11 bases separating them. Germline values: CDR1 LNHDA, CDR2 SQIVND (reference sequence). The DNA of the CDR3 is TGTGCCAGTAGAACGACAGGCACCTACGAGCAGTACTTC. Translated: CASRTTGTYEQYF. Based on the CDR3 plus reference TRBV19 and TRBJ2-7, the full variable domain is DGGITQSPKYLFRKEGQNVTLSCEQNLNHDAMYWYRQDPGQGLRLIYYSQIVNDFQKGDIAEGYSVSREKKESFPLTVTSAQKNPTAFYLCASRTTGTYEQYFGPGTRLTVT.

At least ten counts were recorded for this clonotype. The CDR3 here is CASSLGPQGNEQFF. In DNA form, the CDR3 reads TGCGCCAGCAGCTTGGGGCCCCAGGGGAATGAGCAGTTCTTC. J is TRBJ2-1 and V is TRBV5-1; perhaps TRBD1 as D (6 bases). Trimming pared 0 bases from V and 7 bases from J, leaving 11 bases between. Germline V gives CDR1 SGHRS, CDR2 YFSETQ. The CDR3 has 14 residues. The entire variable domain, with the rest obtained from reference TRBV5-1 and TRBJ2-1, is as follows: KAGVTQTPRYLIKTRGQQVTLSCSPISGHRSVSWYQQTPGQGLQFLFEYFSETQRNKGNFPGRFSGRQFSNSRSEMNVSTLELGDSALYLCASSLGPQGNEQFFGPGTRLTVL.

This clonotype was recorded many times. The chain has TRBV6-1 and TRBJ2-6; 8 positions agree with TRBD2. The V and J ends lost 7 bases and 2 bases, in that order; junction bases with no gene match: 4. CDR3 length: 15 residues. Germline CDR1 MNHNS, CDR2 SASEGT. The CDR3 is CASTNGGAGANVLTF. CDR3 nucleotide sequence: TGTGCCAGCACTAACGGGGGGGCTGGGGCCAACGTCCTGACTTTC.

In this sample, this clonotype turned up many times. The chain carries TRBV3-1 and TRBJ2-1; D might be TRBD2 (6 bases). CDR3 size: 15 residues. Per the germline V gene, CDR1 is LGHDT and CDR2 is YNNKEL (reference sequence). The germline V and J ends were trimmed by 0 bases and 10 bases, with 16 bases remaining between them. The CDR3 DNA is TGTGCCAGCAGCCAAGATCTTAATGCGGGGAAAGAGCAGTTCTTC. Its translation is CASSQDLNAGKEQFF.

Many counts were recorded for this clonotype. The CDR3 sequence is CASSFSSTNEKLFF. The CDR3 nucleotides read TGCGCCAGCAGCTTCAGCTCAACTAATGAAAAACTGTTTTTT. This chain joins TRBV5-1 and TRBJ1-4; D is uncertain. The CDR3 is 14 residues long. CDR1 and CDR2 from the germline V gene are SGHRS and YFSETQ. V shed 2 bases and J shed 0 bases, with 5 bases lying between them.

This clonotype has ten or more counts. J is TRBJ2-2 and V is TRBV10-2; TRBD1 is a possible D gene (6 bases). V lost 2 bases and J lost 5, with 12 bases in between. The CDR3 contains 15 residues. Germline V gene lookup returns CDR1 WSHSY and CDR2 SAAADI. The DNA of the CDR3 is TGCGCCAGCAGTGAGAGAAAGGACAGAACCGGGGAGCTGTTTTTT. This sequence encodes CASSERKDRTGELFF.

This clonotype was counted at least ten times. V and J are TRBV20-1 and TRBJ2-1, with a weak D call TRBD2 (5 bases). CDR3 length equals 12 residues. Germline loops: CDR1 DFQATT, CDR2 SNEGSKA (reference sequence). The V end lost 3 bases, the J end lost 2 bases, and 5 bases lay between the germline ends. The CDR3: CSASGTYNEQFF. The CDR3 DNA sequence: TGCAGTGCTAGCGGGACCTACAATGAGCAGTTCTTC.

There are many counts of this clonotype. J is TRBJ2-1 and V is TRBV7-2, with TRBD1 as a possible D gene (6 bases). Germline V gives CDR1 SGHTA, CDR2 FQGNSA. Between the trimmed V and J ends, which lost 8 bases and 10 bases, there was a span of 21 bases. The CDR3 extends over 14 amino acids. For the CDR3, the DNA is TGTGCCAGCTCCGTTTCGAGACCGCAGGGGGAGCAGTTCTTC. Translating it yields CASSVSRPQGEQFF.

This clonotype was detected many times. The chain has TRBV20-1 and TRBJ1-2; D unclear. The germline gives CDR1 DFQATT, CDR2 SNEGSKA (reference sequence). Between the trimmed V and J ends, which lost 0 bases and 2 bases, there was a span of 10 bases. The CDR3 is 14 amino acids. The CDR3 DNA follows: TGCAGTGCTAGAGATGTACAGCAAAACTATGGCTACACCTTC. This translates into CSARDVQQNYGYTF.

This clonotype was recorded at least ten times. The rearrangement uses TRBV7-6 and TRBJ2-2, with a weak D call TRBD1 (5 bases). CDR1 and CDR2 from the germline V gene are SGHVS and FNYEAQ. Between the trimmed V and J ends, which lost 9 bases and 2 bases, there was a span of 10 bases. The CDR3 loop spans 13 amino acids. The CDR3 DNA reads TGTGCCAGTTCCAGGGTAAACACCGGGGAGCTGTTTTTT. Protein product: CASSRVNTGELFF.

The sample holds many counts of this clonotype. The genes are TRBV5-1 and TRBJ2-3; the D is unclear. V was shortened by 3 bases and J by 0 bases, with 14 bases between the two germline ends. The CDR3 loop spans 16 amino acids. Germline V gene data show CDR1 as SGHRS and CDR2 as YFSETQ. Written as DNA, the CDR3 is TGCGCCAGCAGCTCGGTACTCAGCGCTAGCACAGATACGCAGTATTTT. Translating it yields CASSSVLSASTDTQYF.

With respect to this clonotype: The junction shows a germline mismatch at one end, possibly a read error. The CDR3 DNA sequence: TGTGCCAGCATCTTGGAATACGAGCATTACTTC. Amino acid sequence: CASILEYEHYF. The chain is built from TRBV5-5 and TRBJ2-7; D call uncertain. CDR1 is SGHKS, CDR2 YYEKEE, per germline (reference sequence). This CDR3 has 11 amino acids.

In this sample, this clonotype turned up many times. The chain employs TRBV18 and TRBJ2-3; TRBD2 aligns across 11 bases. Trimming took 0 bases from V and 1 from J; bases not matched to a gene: 0. Germline CDR1 reads KGHSH; CDR2 reads LQKENI. The CDR3 has 16 residues. CDR3 sequence (DNA): TGTGCCAGCTCACCACCGGGACTAGCGGGCACAGATACGCAGTATTTT. Encoded protein: CASSPPGLAGTDTQYF.

This clonotype was recorded many times. The chain links TRBV5-1 to TRBJ1-1; 9 nucleotides agree with TRBD1. Looked up from germline, CDR1 is SGHRS and CDR2 is YFSETQ. After removal of 0 bases from V and 0 bases from J, the junction contained 0 bases not matched to a gene. The CDR3 sequence is 15 residues long. The CDR3 loop is CASSLGTGVNTEAFF. CDR3 sequence (DNA): TGCGCCAGCAGCTTGGGGACAGGGGTGAACACTGAAGCTTTCTTT.

This clonotype was seen at least ten times. V usage is TRBV5-1 and J usage is TRBJ2-3; perhaps D is TRBD1 or TRBD2 (5 bases each). The CDR3 extends over 14 amino acids. V lost 4 bases and J 10 bases, leaving 19 bases between the germline ends. Germline-derived CDR1 and CDR2 are SGHRS and YFSETQ. As DNA, the CDR3 is TGCGCCAGCAGCCCGAGGGGACCGGAGATGGCGCAGTATTTT. Protein sequence: CASSPRGPEMAQYF.

This clonotype was seen many times. The rearrangement links TRBV20-1 to TRBJ1-2, with no clear D. This CDR3 is 13 amino acids long. The V end was cut by 2 bases, the J end by 4 bases, with 11 bases between. The germline V gene has CDR1 DFQATT and CDR2 SNEGSKA (reference sequence). The CDR3 here is CSARSGGFYGYTF. DNA of the CDR3: TGCAGTGCTAGAAGTGGCGGGTTCTATGGCTACACCTTC.

This clonotype was seen at least ten times. The DNA of the CDR3 is TGTGCCAGCAGCTACTTCGGGACAGTTGAAGCTTTCTTT. Its protein is CASSYFGTVEAFF. This chain joins TRBV7-9 and TRBJ1-1; TRBD1 matches 7 bases. J gave up 7 bases and V 4 bases, and 6 bases lay outside the gene matches. CDR1 and CDR2 (germline): SEHNR, FQNEAQ (reference sequence). The CDR3 loop spans 13 amino acids.

This clonotype was observed at least ten times. This sequence joins TRBV10-3 and TRBJ2-5; 10 bases match TRBD2. V was clipped by 2 bases and J by 5 bases; unmatched bases: 5. The CDR3 spans 15 residues. CDR1 and CDR2 from the germline V gene are ENHRY and SYGVKD. CDR3 region: CAISESGGAFETQYF. CDR3 nucleotides: TGTGCCATCAGTGAGAGCGGGGGGGCCTTTGAGACCCAGTACTTC.

This clonotype was observed at least ten times. This chain uses TRBV28 with TRBJ1-5, with D possibly being TRBD1 (6 bases). Germline CDR1 is MDHEN and CDR2 is SYDVKM. The V end lost 5 bases, the J end lost 2 bases, and 13 bases lay between the germline ends. The CDR3 consists of 15 residues. CDR3 protein: CASSGGGAGNQPQHF. CDR3 nucleotide sequence: TGTGCCAGCAGTGGAGGGGGTGCCGGCAATCAGCCCCAGCATTTT.

This clonotype came up many times. The J gene is TRBJ2-2, the V gene TRBV18; D remains ambiguous. V lost 3 bases and J lost 4, with 9 bases in between. CDR3 length: 14 amino acids. CDR1 is KGHSH and CDR2 is LQKENI in the germline V gene. CDR3 region: CASSPRQSTGELFF. The DNA of the CDR3 is TGTGCCAGCTCACCGAGGCAGTCCACCGGGGAGCTGTTTTTT.

This clonotype was detected only a few times. The rearrangement uses TRBV5-1 and TRBJ1-4; possible D gene TRBD1, 6 bases. This CDR3 has 14 amino acids. The V gene lost 4 bases and the J gene lost 6 bases, with 13 bases spanning the gap. The germline gives CDR1 SGHRS, CDR2 YFSETQ. CDR3 coding DNA: TGCGCCAGCAGCCTCAGGGGCGGTGATGAAAAACTGTTTTTT. Its translation: CASSLRGGDEKLFF.

This clonotype appeared a single time. V and J are TRBV27 and TRBJ1-2; 9 bases are shared with TRBD1. The trim removed 8 bases at V and 8 bases at J, leaving 9 bases unmatched. CDR3 length: 13 residues. CDR1 and CDR2 (germline): MNHEY, SMNVEV (reference sequence). The chain's CDR3 is CASSPYTGGGYTF. CDR3 DNA: TGTGCCAGCTCCCCTTACACAGGGGGCGGCTACACCTTC.

This clonotype was counted many times. The rearrangement links TRBV20-1 to TRBJ2-6, with D perhaps TRBD1 (5 bases). The CDR3 totals 14 residues. Trimming cost V 4 bases and J 1 base, with 8 bases left between them. The germline gives CDR1 DFQATT, CDR2 SNEGSKA (reference sequence). CDR3 DNA sequence: TGCAGTGCTACACAGGCATCTGGGGCCAACGTCCTGACTTTC. Translated, it gives CSATQASGANVLTF.

In this sample, this clonotype turned up many times. The J gene is TRBJ2-7, the V gene TRBV20-1; D remains unclear. There are 14 residues in the CDR3. The V gene lost 4 bases and the J gene lost 1 base, with 14 bases spanning the gap. CDR1 DFQATT and CDR2 SNEGSKA come from the germline V gene (reference sequence). CDR3 sequence (DNA): TGCAGTGCTACGGATAAACGGAGATCCTACGAGCAGTACTTC. Translating it yields CSATDKRRSYEQYF.